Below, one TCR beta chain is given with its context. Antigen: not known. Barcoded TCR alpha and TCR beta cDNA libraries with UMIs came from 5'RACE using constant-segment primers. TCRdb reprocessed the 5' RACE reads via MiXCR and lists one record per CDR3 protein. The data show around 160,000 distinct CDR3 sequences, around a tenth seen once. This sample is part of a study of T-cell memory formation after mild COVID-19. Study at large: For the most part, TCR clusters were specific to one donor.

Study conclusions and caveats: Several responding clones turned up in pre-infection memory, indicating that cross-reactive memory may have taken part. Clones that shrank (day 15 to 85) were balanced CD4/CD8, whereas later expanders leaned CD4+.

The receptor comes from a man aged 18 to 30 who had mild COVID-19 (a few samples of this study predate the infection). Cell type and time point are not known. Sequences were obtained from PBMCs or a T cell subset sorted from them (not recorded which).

CDR3 protein: CASSTGQGSGEQYV. The CDR3 nucleotides read TGCGCCAGCAGCACGGGACAGGGAAGTGGCGAGCAGTACGTC. The V gene is TRBV5-1, the J gene TRBJ2-7, with 9 bases lining up with TRBD1. In germline, CDR1 is SGHRS, CDR2 YFSETQ. The trim removed 4 bases at V and 6 bases at J, leaving 8 bases unmatched. The CDR3 covers 14 residues.